This is a list of T cell receptor beta chains from one sample in a study of cytomegalovirus exposure and HLA in healthy donors. Some clones are missing from TCRdb's copy, which holds only in-frame ones; the method was immunoSEQ multiplex PCR. The sample consists of 150,000 to 250,000 clones, around three quarters of them appearing once. Sequenced sample: PBMCs. Every receptor here comes from a man younger than 40 in good health and CMV-seronegative. Each CDR3 is given with its conserved first and last residue. D genes are given only for firm matches. Where a row states a size, it is once, few, many or the class of an expanded clone; other rows omit it.

d_gene | j_gene | v_gene | abundance | CDR3nt | CDR3aa
- | TRBJ1-3 | TRBV5-8 | - | TGTGCCAGCAGCTGGACTCACCGCTCTGGAAACACCATATATTTT | CASSWTHRSGNTIYF
- | TRBJ2-2 | TRBV28 | - | TGTGCCAGCAGTTTCGGTACAGGGAACACCGGGGAGCTGTTTTTT | CASSFGTGNTGELFF
- | TRBJ2-7 | TRBV7-9 | - | TGTGCCAGCAGCACCGTTGGCACAGTTTACTTC | CASSTVGTVYF
- | TRBJ2-1 | TRBV7-3 | - | TGTGCCAGCAGCCAACTGGGGGCTACCTACAATGAGCAGTTCTTC | CASSQLGATYNEQFF
TRBD2 | TRBJ2-6 | TRBV7-9 | - | TGTGCCAGCAGCTTAGTGCGCGCGGGGGAGATCTCTGGGGCCAACGTCCTGACTTTC | CASSLVRAGEISGANVLTF
- | TRBJ2-4 | TRBV11-2 | - | TGTGCCAGCAGTACTCCTAGGGCGGGAAACATTCAGTACTTC | CASSTPRAGNIQYF
TRBD1 | TRBJ2-5 | TRBV5-1 | - | TGCGCCAGCAGCTACGGGACAGGGGGGGAGACCCAGTACTTC | CASSYGTGGETQYF
TRBD1 | TRBJ1-4 | TRBV2 | few | TGTGCCAGCCGGGACAGGGGATTTCTCAATGAAAAACTGTTTTTT | CASRDRGFLNEKLFF
- | TRBJ2-7 | TRBV29-1 | - | TGCAGCGTTGTTGGAGGGTACGAGCAGTACTTC | CSVVGGYEQYF
- | TRBJ1-5 | TRBV7-2 | - | TGTGCCAGCAGCTTAACCCCCGGGAATAAACAGCCCCAGCATTTT | CASSLTPGNKQPQHF
- | TRBJ2-1 | TRBV9 | once | TGTGCCAGCAGCGTAGGATTTCGGCTAGCAGTAGACAATGAGCAGTTCTTC | CASSVGFRLAVDNEQFF
TRBD1 | TRBJ2-5 | TRBV6-1 | - | TGTGCCAGCAGGTCACAGGGGATGGGGACCCAGTACTTC | CASRSQGMGTQYF
TRBD2 | TRBJ2-5 | TRBV9 | - | TGTGCCAGCAGCGGATCCGGGACTAGCAGACAGACCCAGTACTTC | CASSGSGTSRQTQYF
- | TRBJ2-3 | TRBV30 | - | TGTGCCTGGAGTGTGAGGATTACGCAGTATTTT | CAWSVRITQYF
- | TRBJ2-5 | TRBV2 | - | TGTGCCAGCAGTGAAGCGTATACTACCAAAGAGACCCAGTACTTC | CASSEAYTTKETQYF
TRBD2 | TRBJ2-5 | TRBV11-2 | few | TGTGCCAGCCGCTCACCTAGCGGGAGGGCGGAAGAGACCCAGTACTTC | CASRSPSGRAEETQYF
TRBD2 | TRBJ2-7 | TRBV6-1 | once | TGTGCCAGCAGCCGTAGGGCGGGAGGGCCGTACGAGCAGTACTTC | CASSRRAGGPYEQYF
TRBD1 | TRBJ2-7 | TRBV13 | - | TGTGCCAGCAGCTTGGGACAGACTACGTACGAGCAGTACTTC | CASSLGQTTYEQYF
- | TRBJ1-5 | TRBV5-8 | - | TGTGCCAGCATACGTTTTGAGGGAATTAATCAGCCCCAGCATTTT | CASIRFEGINQPQHF
TRBD1 | TRBJ2-5 | TRBV14 | - | TGTGCCAGCAGCCAAGTCGAGGGACAGGGATTTTCGGAGACCCAGTACTTC | CASSQVEGQGFSETQYF
TRBD1 | TRBJ1-2 | TRBV19 | - | TGTGCCAGTAGCCTAAACACAGGGGGGCATGGCTACACCTTC | CASSLNTGGHGYTF